Presented here are 25 T cell receptor beta chains from one specimen sequenced in a study of T-cell memory formation after mild COVID-19. TCRdb reprocessed the 5' RACE reads with MiXCR, giving one entry per CDR3 protein. The profile shows about 200,000 distinct CDR3 sequences, roughly 10% of them singletons. Sequences were obtained from PBMCs or a T cell subset sorted from them (not recorded which). The receptors were sampled from a man aged 18 to 30 who had mild COVID-19 (a few samples of this study predate the infection). Cell type and time point are not known.

The sample holds a few counts of this clonotype. This chain's CDR3 is CASSGLAGGIGELFF. The CDR3 bases are TGTGCCAGCAGCGGACTAGCGGGGGGGATCGGGGAGCTGTTTTTT. The chain has TRBV9 and TRBJ2-2; 14 bases are shared with TRBD2. Trimming cost V 3 bases and J 7 bases; bases outside gene matches: 2. Looked up from germline, CDR1 is SGDLS and CDR2 is YYNGEE. This CDR3 comprises 15 residues.

This rearrangement joins TRBV28 to TRBJ2-2, with D possibly being TRBD1 (6 bases). CDR3 length equals 15 residues. Trimming took 3 bases from V and 5 from J, leaving 13 bases between them. Per germline, CDR1 MDHEN and CDR2 SYDVKM. CDR3 in amino acids: CASSLGALTTGELFF. The CDR3 DNA reads TGTGCCAGCAGTTTGGGGGCCCTTACTACCGGGGAGCTGTTTTTT. Based on the CDR3 plus reference TRBV28 and TRBJ2-2, the full variable domain is DVKVTQSSRYLVKRTGEKVFLECVQDMDHENMFWYRQDPGLGLRLIYFSYDVKMKEKGDIPEGYSVSREKKERFSLILESASTNQTSMYLCASSLGALTTGELFFGEGSRLTVL.

This clonotype was seen repeatedly, ten times or more. V is TRBV12-3 or TRBV12-4 and J is TRBJ2-3; no definite D call. The V end was cut by 6 bases, the J end by 2 bases, with 6 bases between. There are 12 residues in the CDR3. CDR3 protein: CASRFHTDTQYF. Here the CDR3 DNA reads TGTGCCAGCAGGTTCCACACAGATACGCAGTATTTT.

This clonotype came up a few times. The V and J genes are TRBV2 and TRBJ1-1; 9 bases match TRBD1. CDR3 size: 15 residues. Germline values: CDR1 SNHLY, CDR2 FYNNEI. Unmatched junction bases numbered 9, after V lost 5 bases and J lost 5 bases. The CDR3 bases are TGTGCCAGCAGTTCCCGGGGACAGGGACAAACTGAAGCTTTCTTT. Its translation is CASSSRGQGQTEAFF.

The chain recombines TRBV6-2 or TRBV6-3 with TRBJ2-7; no clear D gene. Germline CDR1 reads MNHEY; CDR2 reads SVGEGT. The CDR3 loop spans 17 amino acids. The ends were cut back, 0 bases at V and 4 bases at J, with 19 bases in the middle. The CDR3 coding sequence is TGTGCCAGCAGTTACTCGCTCGTCTTATCAGCGAGATACGAGCAGTACTTC. This codes for CASSYSLVLSARYEQYF.

The chain has TRBV20-1 and TRBJ2-1, with 9 bases that match TRBD2. The V gene's germline CDR1 is DFQATT and CDR2 SNEGSKA (reference sequence). The trim removed 5 bases at V and 9 bases at J, leaving 11 bases unmatched. CDR3 length: 14 amino acids. CDR3 loop: CSAESGRLLSEQFF. The CDR3 DNA sequence: TGCAGTGCTGAAAGCGGGAGGCTCCTTAGTGAGCAGTTCTTC.

The CDR3 protein is CATSRDLGYEQYV. CDR3 nucleotides: TGTGCCACCAGCAGAGATTTGGGTTACGAGCAGTACGTC. This chain joins TRBV15 and TRBJ2-7; D is unclear. Trimming cost V 0 bases and J 4 bases, with 7 bases left between them. CDR1 and CDR2 from the germline V gene are LNHNV and YYDKDF (reference sequence). This CDR3 contains 13 residues.

The V call is TRBV9, the J call TRBJ1-2; D is unclear. Trimming cost V 0 bases and J 8 bases, with 14 bases left between them. The CDR3 runs to 14 residues. In germline, CDR1 is SGDLS, CDR2 YYNGEE. The CDR3 DNA reads as TGTGCCAGCAGCGTAGGGGCAGCAACACGGGGCTACACCTTC. Its protein product is CASSVGAATRGYTF. Combining the CDR3 with reference TRBV9 and TRBJ1-2 gives the whole variable domain DSGVTQTPKHLITATGQRVTLRCSPRSGDLSVYWYQQSLDQGLQFLIQYYNGEERAKGNILERFSAQQFPDLHSELNLSSLELGDSALYFCASSVGAATRGYTFGSGTRLTVV.

The chain has TRBV7-9 and TRBJ1-6; the D gene is possibly TRBD1 (5 bases). Germline V CDR1 and CDR2: SEHNR, FQNEAQ (reference sequence). V lost 7 bases, J lost 12 bases, and 10 bases lay in between. The CDR3 sequence is 11 residues long. CDR3 sequence reads: CASTLGGPLHF. The CDR3 DNA follows: TGTGCCAGCACCCTGGGGGGACCCCTCCACTTT.

This chain uses TRBV6-2 or TRBV6-3 with TRBJ2-1; D ambiguous. Germline CDR1 is MNHEY and CDR2 is SVGEGT. Deletions cut 6 bases from V and 2 bases from J, with 8 bases between. This CDR3 region has 13 residues. The CDR3 DNA follows: TGTGCCAGCAGGCATGTTGCCTACAATGAGCAGTTCTTC. Translated, it gives CASRHVAYNEQFF.

This clonotype was observed a handful of times. The chain couples TRBV20-1 to TRBJ1-1, with D unclear. Germline V gene sequence: CDR1 DFQATT, CDR2 SNEGSKA (reference sequence). This CDR3 is 14 amino acids long. The CDR3 sequence: CILATYRPNTEAFF. In DNA form, the CDR3 reads TGCATCCTCGCCACCTACCGTCCGAACACTGAAGCTTTCTTT.

This clonotype was recorded at least ten times. The chain has TRBV12-3 or TRBV12-4 and TRBJ1-2; D gene unclear. Trimming left V 3 bases short and J 2 bases short, with 7 bases between. This CDR3 has 13 amino acids. The CDR3 loop is CASSFQGNYGYTF. In DNA, the CDR3 is TGTGCCAGCAGTTTTCAAGGGAACTATGGCTACACCTTC.

The genes are TRBV7-2 and TRBJ2-5, with 7 bases aligning to TRBD2. The CDR3 is made up of 16 amino acids. From germline, CDR1 is SGHTA and CDR2 FQGNSA. J lost 4 bases, V lost 1 base, and 9 bases had no gene match. For the CDR3, the DNA is TGTGCCAGCAGCTTAGGAGTAGCTGGGGGGGGAGAGACCCAGTACTTC. It specifies CASSLGVAGGGETQYF.

The V call is TRBV7-8, the J call TRBJ1-6; unclear D gene. Germline CDR1 SGHVS, CDR2 FQNEAQ. Deletions cut 3 bases from V and 13 bases from J, with 10 bases between. This CDR3 is 12 amino acids long. In DNA, the CDR3 is TGTGCCAGCAGCTTGGACCGACTGCCCCTCCACTTT. This sequence encodes CASSLDRLPLHF.

This clonotype was picked up many times. The chain is built from TRBV2 and TRBJ1-2; D unresolved. Germline V gene data show CDR1 as SNHLY and CDR2 as FYNNEI. This CDR3 spans 13 amino acids. V lost 7 bases to trimming and J lost 6 bases, with 15 bases between them. This CDR3 reads CASTGGLLDGYTF. CDR3 sequence (DNA): TGTGCCAGCACCGGAGGGCTCCTAGATGGCTACACCTTC.

The sample holds many counts of this clonotype. The rearrangement links TRBV7-9 to TRBJ2-7; no definite D call. V lost 1 base and J lost 7, with 8 bases in between. This CDR3 has 12 residues. CDR1 is SEHNR and CDR2 is FQNEAQ in the germline V gene (reference sequence). CDR3 region: CASSLDYYEQYF. The CDR3 bases are TGTGCCAGCAGCTTAGACTATTATGAGCAGTACTTC. The full variable domain, rest sourced from reference TRBV7-9 and TRBJ2-7, is DTGVSQNPRHKITKRGQNVTFRCDPISEHNRLYWYRQTLGQGPEFLTYFQNEAQLEKSRLLSDRFSAERPKGSFSTLEIQRTEQGDSAMYLCASSLDYYEQYFGPGTRLTVT.

The chain has TRBV12-3 or TRBV12-4 and TRBJ2-3; the D gene is possibly TRBD1 (5 bases). V lost 6 bases and J 5 bases, leaving 9 bases between the germline ends. This CDR3 is built from 12 residues. CDR3: CASSSGQDTQYF. CDR3 DNA: TGTGCCAGCAGCTCAGGGCAAGATACGCAGTATTTT.

This clonotype turned up a few times. The chain couples TRBV3-1 to TRBJ1-5; no clear D. V was shortened by 2 bases and J by 2 bases, with 7 bases between the two germline ends. The CDR3 consists of 14 residues. Germline lookup yields CDR1 LGHDT and CDR2 YNNKEL (reference sequence). The chain's CDR3 is CASSQMGGNQPQHF. The CDR3, as DNA: TGTGCCAGCAGCCAAATGGGAGGCAATCAGCCCCAGCATTTT.

The rearrangement links TRBV11-2 to TRBJ2-5; D is unresolved. V gave up 2 bases and J gave up 4 bases, with 11 bases separating them. This CDR3 comprises 14 residues. CDR1 and CDR2 from the germline V gene are SGHAT and FQNNGV. Here the CDR3 reads CASSLISTLETQYF. CDR3 DNA sequence: TGTGCCAGCAGCTTAATCTCGACACTAGAGACCCAGTACTTC.

The table lists this clonotype with many counts. This rearrangement joins TRBV27 to TRBJ2-2, with 8 nucleotides matching TRBD1. CDR1 is MNHEY, CDR2 SMNVEV, per germline (reference sequence). The CDR3 extends over 15 amino acids. J was trimmed by 4 bases and V by 2 bases; bases with no gene match: 3. The DNA for the CDR3 is TGTGCCAGCAGTTTACGGACAGGGACCACCGGGGAGCTGTTTTTT. This gives the protein CASSLRTGTTGELFF.

This clonotype was recorded a few times. The CDR3 sequence: CASSMTGLRELVYEQYF. The CDR3 region has the DNA TGTGCCAGCTCGATGACAGGCCTCCGGGAACTGGTCTACGAGCAGTACTTC. This sequence joins TRBV18 and TRBJ2-7, with a weak D call TRBD1 (6 bases). From germline, CDR1 is KGHSH and CDR2 LQKENI. Trimming pared 6 bases from V and 3 bases from J, leaving 24 bases between. This CDR3 spans 17 amino acids.

The chain uses TRBV29-1 and TRBJ2-3, with 7 bases fitting TRBD2. The CDR3 covers 12 residues. With V trimmed by 4 bases and J by 5 bases, 3 bases remained unmatched. Germline loops: CDR1 SQVTM, CDR2 ANQGSEA. The chain's CDR3 is CSVAPSGDTQYF. Written as DNA, the CDR3 is TGCAGCGTTGCCCCTAGCGGAGATACGCAGTATTTT.

The genes are TRBV5-4 and TRBJ2-7, with a possible D match to TRBD1 (6 bases). V dropped 4 bases and J dropped 2 bases, with 10 bases sitting between them. This CDR3 is built from 13 residues. Per germline, CDR1 SGHNT and CDR2 YYREEE (reference sequence). The CDR3 bases are TGTGCCAGCAGCACGGACAGAACCTACGAGCAGTACTTC. Encoded protein: CASSTDRTYEQYF.

This clonotype has ten or more counts. The chain carries TRBV5-1 and TRBJ1-1, with D tentatively TRBD1 (5 bases). Between the trimmed V and J ends, which lost 0 bases and 1 base, there was a span of 16 bases. There are 17 residues in the CDR3. Germline CDR1 and CDR2: SGHRS and YFSETQ. The chain's CDR3 is CASSLVLSAGPNTEAFF. The CDR3, as DNA: TGCGCCAGCAGCTTGGTCTTATCGGCAGGGCCGAACACTGAAGCTTTCTTT.

This clonotype has just a few counts. The V gene is TRBV9, the J gene TRBJ2-3; D not resolved. V was pared by 0 bases and J by 0 bases, with 11 bases between. CDR3 length: 16 residues. Looked up from germline, CDR1 is SGDLS and CDR2 is YYNGEE. The CDR3 coding sequence is TGTGCCAGCAGCGTAGGGTACAGCTCTAGCACAGATACGCAGTATTTT. Residues: CASSVGYSSSTDTQYF.